The T cell receptor (beta chain) under discussion was sequenced for a study of beta chain features in type 1 diabetes. Broader study findings: Researchers report that Type 1 diabetes patients had moderately but significantly shorter TCRB CDR3s across all four CD4+ subsets.

The authors sorted CD4+ naive, central memory, regulatory and stem cell-like memory cells via CD45RO/CCR7/CD25/CD127/CD95/CD27. Expressed TCRB transcripts got sequenced, as all isolated RNA was reverse transcribed. Generated by immunoSEQ multiplex PCR, the TCRdb table keeps only in-frame clones and is missing some. The profile shows 500,000 to 850,000 clones, around 15% of them singletons. In regard to this clone: Its specificity is unknown.

Trimming cost V 1 base and J 4 bases; bases outside gene matches: 2. CDR1 is SGHAT, CDR2 FQNNGV, per germline. The CDR3 is made up of 14 amino acids. The chain recombines TRBV11-2 with TRBJ2-3, with TRBD1 matching over 7 bases. This sequence was found in a man between 18 and 29 years old with type 1 diabetes. Sample: naive CD4+ T cells from blood. CDR3 loop: CASSLGQGADTQYF. In nucleotides, the CDR3 is TGTGCCAGCAGCTTAGGGCAGGGGGCAGATACGCAGTATTTT.